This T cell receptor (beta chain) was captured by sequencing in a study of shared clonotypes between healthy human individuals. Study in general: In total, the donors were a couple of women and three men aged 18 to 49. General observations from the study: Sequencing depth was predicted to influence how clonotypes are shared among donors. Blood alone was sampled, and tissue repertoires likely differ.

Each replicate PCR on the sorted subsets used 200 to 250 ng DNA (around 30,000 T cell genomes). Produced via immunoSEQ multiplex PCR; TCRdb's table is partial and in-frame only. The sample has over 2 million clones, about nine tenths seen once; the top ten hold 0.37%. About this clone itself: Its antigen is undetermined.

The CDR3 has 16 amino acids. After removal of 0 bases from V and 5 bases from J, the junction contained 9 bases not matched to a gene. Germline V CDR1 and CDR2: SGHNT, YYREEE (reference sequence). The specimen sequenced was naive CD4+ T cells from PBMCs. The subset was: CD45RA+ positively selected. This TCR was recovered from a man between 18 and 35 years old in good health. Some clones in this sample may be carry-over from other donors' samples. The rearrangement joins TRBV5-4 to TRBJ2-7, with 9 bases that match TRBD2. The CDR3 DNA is TGTGCCAGCAGCTTGGCTGGACTAGCGATCGTCGACGAGCAGTACTTC. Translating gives CASSLAGLAIVDEQYF.